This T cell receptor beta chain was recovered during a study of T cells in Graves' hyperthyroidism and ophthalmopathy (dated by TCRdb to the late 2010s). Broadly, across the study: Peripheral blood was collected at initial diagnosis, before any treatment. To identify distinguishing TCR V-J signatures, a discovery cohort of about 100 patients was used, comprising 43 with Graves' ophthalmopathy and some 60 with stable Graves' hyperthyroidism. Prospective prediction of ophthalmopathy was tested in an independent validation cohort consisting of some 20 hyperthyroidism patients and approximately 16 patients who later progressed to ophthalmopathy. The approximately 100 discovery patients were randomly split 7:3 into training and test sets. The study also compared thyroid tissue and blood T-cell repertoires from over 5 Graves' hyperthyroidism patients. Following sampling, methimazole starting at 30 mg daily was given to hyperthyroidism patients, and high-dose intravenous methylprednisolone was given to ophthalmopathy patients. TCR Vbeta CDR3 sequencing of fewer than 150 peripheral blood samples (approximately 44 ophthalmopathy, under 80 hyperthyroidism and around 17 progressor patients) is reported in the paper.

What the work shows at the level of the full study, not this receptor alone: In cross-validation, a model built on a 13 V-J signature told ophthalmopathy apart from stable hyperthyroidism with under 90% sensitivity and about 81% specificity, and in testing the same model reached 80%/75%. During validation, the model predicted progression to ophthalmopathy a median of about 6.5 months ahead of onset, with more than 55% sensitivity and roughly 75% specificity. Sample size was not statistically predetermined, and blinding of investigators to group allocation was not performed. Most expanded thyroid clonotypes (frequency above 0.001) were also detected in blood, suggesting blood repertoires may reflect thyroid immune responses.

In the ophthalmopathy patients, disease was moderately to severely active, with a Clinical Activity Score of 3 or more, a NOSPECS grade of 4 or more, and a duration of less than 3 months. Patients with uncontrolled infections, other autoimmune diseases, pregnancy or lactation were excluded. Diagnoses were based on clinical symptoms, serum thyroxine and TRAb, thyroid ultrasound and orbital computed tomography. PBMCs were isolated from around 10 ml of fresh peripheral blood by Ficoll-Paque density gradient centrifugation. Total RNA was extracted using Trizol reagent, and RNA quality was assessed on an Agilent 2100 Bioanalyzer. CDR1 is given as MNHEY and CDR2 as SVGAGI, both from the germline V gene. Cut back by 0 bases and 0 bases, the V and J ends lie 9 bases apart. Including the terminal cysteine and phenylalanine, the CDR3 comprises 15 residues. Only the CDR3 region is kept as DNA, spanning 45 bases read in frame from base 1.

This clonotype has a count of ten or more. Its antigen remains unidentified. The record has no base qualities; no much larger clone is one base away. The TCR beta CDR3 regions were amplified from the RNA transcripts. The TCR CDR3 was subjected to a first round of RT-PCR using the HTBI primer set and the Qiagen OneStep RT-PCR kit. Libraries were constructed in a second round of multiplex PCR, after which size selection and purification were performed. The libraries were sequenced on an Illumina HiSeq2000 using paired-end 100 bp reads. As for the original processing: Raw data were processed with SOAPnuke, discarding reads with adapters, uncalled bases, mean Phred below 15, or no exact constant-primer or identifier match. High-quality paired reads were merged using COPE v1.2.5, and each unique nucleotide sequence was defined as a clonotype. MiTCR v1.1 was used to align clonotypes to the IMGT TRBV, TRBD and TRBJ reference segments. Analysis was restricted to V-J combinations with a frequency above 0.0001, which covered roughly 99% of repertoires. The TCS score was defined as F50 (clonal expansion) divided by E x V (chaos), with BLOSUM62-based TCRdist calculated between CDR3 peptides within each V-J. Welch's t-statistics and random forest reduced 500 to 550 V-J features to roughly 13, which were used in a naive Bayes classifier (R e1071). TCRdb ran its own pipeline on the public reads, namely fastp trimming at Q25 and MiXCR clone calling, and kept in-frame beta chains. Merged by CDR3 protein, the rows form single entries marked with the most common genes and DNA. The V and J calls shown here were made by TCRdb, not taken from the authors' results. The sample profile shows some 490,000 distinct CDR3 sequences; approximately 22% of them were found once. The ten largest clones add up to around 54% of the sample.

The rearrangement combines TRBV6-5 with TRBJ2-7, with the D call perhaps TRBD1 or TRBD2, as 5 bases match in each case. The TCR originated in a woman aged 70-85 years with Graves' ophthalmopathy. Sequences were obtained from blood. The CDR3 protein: CASSYSGTGSYEQYF. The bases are TGTGCCAGCAGTTACTCCGGGACGGGCTCCTACGAGCAGTACTTC.